This TCR beta chain comes out of a study of shared clonotypes between healthy human individuals. It was roughly 210 ng DNA, approximately 28,000 T cell genomes, that sorted-subset replicate PCRs used. Clones were read by immunoSEQ multiplex PCR, and TCRdb kept only the in-frame ones, dropping some. The profile shows over a million clones, around 75% of them singletons. A remark on this clone: This specimen includes other DNA sequences encoding the same CDR3.

Trimming removed 3 bases from V and 5 bases from J; junction bases left unmatched: 5. Germline-derived CDR1 and CDR2 are MGHDK and SYGVNS. CDR3 size: 15 residues. The sequence was obtained from a man aged 18-30 years in good health. The chain employs TRBV25-1 and TRBJ1-4; TRBD1 agrees at 8 bases. Material for sequencing was memory CD4+ T cells sorted from blood. Subset defined: CD45RA-negative fraction. Here the CDR3 DNA reads TGTGCCAGCAGTGACAGGGGGCGCGGGAATGAAAAACTGTTTTTT. Its protein is CASSDRGRGNEKLFF.